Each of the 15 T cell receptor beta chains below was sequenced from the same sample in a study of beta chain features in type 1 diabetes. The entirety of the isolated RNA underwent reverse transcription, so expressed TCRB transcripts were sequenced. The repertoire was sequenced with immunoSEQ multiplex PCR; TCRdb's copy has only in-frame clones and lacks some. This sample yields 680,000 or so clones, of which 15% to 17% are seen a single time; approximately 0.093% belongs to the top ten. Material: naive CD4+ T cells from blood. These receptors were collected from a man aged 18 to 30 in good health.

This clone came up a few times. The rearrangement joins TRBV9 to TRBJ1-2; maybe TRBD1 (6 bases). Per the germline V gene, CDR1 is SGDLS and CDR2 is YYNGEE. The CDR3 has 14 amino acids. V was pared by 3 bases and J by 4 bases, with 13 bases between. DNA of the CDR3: TGTGCCAGCAGCGGGGAACAGGGCCTCTATGGCTACACCTTC. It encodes CASSGEQGLYGYTF.

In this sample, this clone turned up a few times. CDR3 protein: CASSPGQGRGQPQHF. CDR3 nucleotide sequence: TGTGCCAGCAGCCCGGGACAGGGGAGAGGGCAGCCCCAGCATTTT. The chain is built from TRBV14 and TRBJ1-5; 10 bases match TRBD1. Germline V gives CDR1 SGHDN, CDR2 FVKESK. The CDR3 covers 15 residues. With 4 bases clipped from V and 7 bases from J, the junction kept 7 bases outside the gene matches.

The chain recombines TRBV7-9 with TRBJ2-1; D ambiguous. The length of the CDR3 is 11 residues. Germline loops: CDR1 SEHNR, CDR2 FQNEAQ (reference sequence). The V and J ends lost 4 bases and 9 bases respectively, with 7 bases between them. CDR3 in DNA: TGTGCCAGCAGCTCCCGAACTGAGCAGTTCTTC. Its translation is CASSSRTEQFF.

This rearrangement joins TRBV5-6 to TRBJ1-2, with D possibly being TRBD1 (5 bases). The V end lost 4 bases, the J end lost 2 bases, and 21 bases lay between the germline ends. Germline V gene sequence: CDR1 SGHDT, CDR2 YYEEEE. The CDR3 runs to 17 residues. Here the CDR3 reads CASSPPRDLRANYGYTF. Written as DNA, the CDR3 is TGTGCCAGCAGCCCCCCGAGGGACCTAAGGGCAAACTATGGCTACACCTTC.

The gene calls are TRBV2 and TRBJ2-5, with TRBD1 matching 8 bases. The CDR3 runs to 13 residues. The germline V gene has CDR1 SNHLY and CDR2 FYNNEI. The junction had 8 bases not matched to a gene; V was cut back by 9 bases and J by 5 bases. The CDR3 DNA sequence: TGTGCCAGTCGGAGGACAGGGACTGAGACCCAGTACTTC. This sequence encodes CASRRTGTETQYF.

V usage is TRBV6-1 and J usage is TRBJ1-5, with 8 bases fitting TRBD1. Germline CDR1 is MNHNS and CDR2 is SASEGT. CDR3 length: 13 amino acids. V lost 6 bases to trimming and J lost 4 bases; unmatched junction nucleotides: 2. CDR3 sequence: CASSGTGNQPQHF. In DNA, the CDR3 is TGTGCCAGCAGCGGGACAGGTAATCAGCCCCAGCATTTT.

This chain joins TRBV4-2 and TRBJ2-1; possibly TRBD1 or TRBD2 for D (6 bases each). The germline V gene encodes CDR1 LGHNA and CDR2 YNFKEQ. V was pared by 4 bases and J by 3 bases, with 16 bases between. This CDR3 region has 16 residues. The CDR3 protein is CASSLPEGEDYNEQFF. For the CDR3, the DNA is TGTGCCAGCAGCCTCCCGGAGGGGGAAGACTACAATGAGCAGTTCTTC.

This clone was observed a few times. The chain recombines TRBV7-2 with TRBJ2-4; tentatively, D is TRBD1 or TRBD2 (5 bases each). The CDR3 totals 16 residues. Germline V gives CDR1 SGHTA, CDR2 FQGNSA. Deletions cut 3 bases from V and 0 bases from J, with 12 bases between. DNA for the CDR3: TGTGCCAGCAGCTTGGCAGGGACCCTAGCCAAAAACATTCAGTACTTC. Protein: CASSLAGTLAKNIQYF. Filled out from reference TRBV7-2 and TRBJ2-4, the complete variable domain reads GAGVSQSPSNKVTEKGKDVELRCDPISGHTALYWYRQSLGQGLEFLIYFQGNSAPDKSGLPSDRFSAERTGGSVSTLTIQRTQQEDSAVYLCASSLAGTLAKNIQYFGAGTRLSVL.

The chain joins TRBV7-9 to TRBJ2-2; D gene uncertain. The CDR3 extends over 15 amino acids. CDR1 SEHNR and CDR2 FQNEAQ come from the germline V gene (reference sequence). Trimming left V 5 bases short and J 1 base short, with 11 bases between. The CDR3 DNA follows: TGTGCCAGCAGCCGCCCGGTCTTGAACACCGGGGAGCTGTTTTTT. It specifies CASSRPVLNTGELFF.

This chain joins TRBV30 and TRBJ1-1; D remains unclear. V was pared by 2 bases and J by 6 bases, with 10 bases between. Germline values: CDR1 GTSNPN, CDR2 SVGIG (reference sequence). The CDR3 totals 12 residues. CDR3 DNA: TGTGCCTGGAGTCAAGGACGGTCTGAAGCTTTCTTT. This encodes CAWSQGRSEAFF.

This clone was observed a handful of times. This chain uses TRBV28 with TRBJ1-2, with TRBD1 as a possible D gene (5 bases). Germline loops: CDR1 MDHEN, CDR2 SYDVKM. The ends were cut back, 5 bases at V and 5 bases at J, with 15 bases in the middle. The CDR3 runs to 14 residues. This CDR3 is CASSTRGVSYGYTF. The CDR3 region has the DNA TGTGCCAGCAGTACAAGGGGCGTCTCGTATGGCTACACCTTC.

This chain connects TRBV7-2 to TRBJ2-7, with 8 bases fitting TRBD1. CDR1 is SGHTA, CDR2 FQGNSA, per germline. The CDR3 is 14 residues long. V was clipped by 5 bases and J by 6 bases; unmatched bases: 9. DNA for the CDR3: TGTGCCAGCAGCCTCCCCCGGACAGGGATCGAGCAGTACTTC. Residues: CASSLPRTGIEQYF.

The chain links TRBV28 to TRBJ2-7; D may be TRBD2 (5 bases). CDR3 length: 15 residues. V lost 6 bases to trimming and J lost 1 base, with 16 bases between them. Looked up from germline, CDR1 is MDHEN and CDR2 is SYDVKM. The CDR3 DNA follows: TGTGCCAGCAGCACCGCCGGGATTACGTCCTACGAGCAGTACTTC. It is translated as CASSTAGITSYEQYF.

This CDR3 is CASKQGSGANVLTF. DNA for the CDR3: TGTGCCAGCAAACAGGGCTCTGGGGCCAACGTCCTGACTTTC. V gene TRBV27 combines with J gene TRBJ2-6, with D possibly TRBD1 on 6 matching bases. Germline V gene data show CDR1 as MNHEY and CDR2 as SMNVEV (reference sequence). CDR3 size: 14 residues. Trimming shortened V by 7 bases and J by 0 bases, and 7 bases separated the two germline ends.

CDR3 in DNA: TGTGCCAGCAGCGTAGGCAGGAAGGAGGGGGAGACCCAGTACTTC. It yields the protein CASSVGRKEGETQYF. This chain uses TRBV9 with TRBJ2-5; a weak D match, TRBD2 (6 bases). V lost 0 bases to trimming and J lost 5 bases, with 14 bases between them. The germline CDR1 and CDR2 sequences are SGDLS and YYNGEE. The CDR3 totals 15 residues.